This entry lists 27 T cell receptor beta chains sequenced from one sample in a study of cytomegalovirus exposure and HLA in healthy donors. The PCR used 60 Vbeta and 13 Jbeta primers. Produced via immunoSEQ multiplex PCR; TCRdb's table is partial and in-frame only. The table lists fewer than 150,000 clones, 70% to 80% of them singletons. The sequencing input was PBMCs. The receptors here all came from a woman in her 50s in good health and CMV-seropositive.

The J gene is TRBJ1-3, the V gene TRBV5-1; 9 bases map to TRBD1. The CDR3 is made up of 18 amino acids. Trimming cost V 4 bases and J 2 bases; bases outside gene matches: 13. Germline assignment: CDR1 SGHRS and CDR2 YFSETQ. For the CDR3, the DNA is TGCGCCAGCAGCGGGACAGGGTTAACGGATGTCGCTGGAAACACCATATATTTT. It specifies CASSGTGLTDVAGNTIYF.

This clone was picked up a small number of times. CDR3 nucleotides: TGTGCCAGTAGTTCCGCGGCAGGGGGGACCTATGGCTACACCTTC. It is translated as CASSSAAGGTYGYTF. The genes are TRBV19 and TRBJ1-2; TRBD1 aligns across 7 bases. V gave up 5 bases and J gave up 4 bases; unmatched junction bases: 10. The CDR3 extends over 15 amino acids. Germline V lookup: CDR1 LNHDA, CDR2 SQIVND (reference sequence).

V usage is TRBV7-2 and J usage is TRBJ1-1, with D possibly being TRBD1 (6 bases). The V and J ends lost 10 bases and 6 bases respectively, with 18 bases between them. There are 13 residues in the CDR3. CDR1 is SGHTA, CDR2 FQGNSA, per germline. The CDR3 sequence is CATKLGGDAEAFF. The DNA for the CDR3 is TGTGCCACCAAATTAGGGGGGGATGCTGAAGCTTTCTTT. The whole variable domain, filled in from reference TRBV7-2 and TRBJ1-1, reads GAGVSQSPSNKVTEKGKDVELRCDPISGHTALYWYRQSLGQGLEFLIYFQGNSAPDKSGLPSDRFSAERTGGSVSTLTIQRTQQEDSAVYLCATKLGGDAEAFFGQGTRLTVV.

This clone is medium-sized (0.01 to 0.1%) by share. This chain uses TRBV10-2 with TRBJ1-3, with 8 positions matching TRBD1. CDR1 and CDR2 (germline): WSHSY, SAAADI. V lost 4 bases to trimming and J lost 4 bases; unmatched junction nucleotides: 6. The CDR3 has 15 amino acids. The CDR3 reads CASSATGAGGNTIYF. CDR3 sequence (DNA): TGCGCCAGCAGTGCGACAGGGGCAGGGGGAAACACCATATATTTT.

The chain carries TRBV9 and TRBJ2-1, with 8 positions matching TRBD1. V gave up 5 bases and J gave up 8 bases; unmatched junction bases: 12. The CDR3 spans 15 residues. CDR1 and CDR2 (germline): SGDLS, YYNGEE. DNA of the CDR3: TGTGCCAGCAGTTACCGACAGGGGACCATATATGAGCAGTTCTTC. This translates into CASSYRQGTIYEQFF. Variable domain in full (rest from reference TRBV9 and TRBJ2-1): DSGVTQTPKHLITATGQRVTLRCSPRSGDLSVYWYQQSLDQGLQFLIQYYNGEERAKGNILERFSAQQFPDLHSELNLSSLELGDSALYFCASSYRQGTIYEQFFGPGTRLTVL.

This clone was seen only a few times. The rearrangement uses TRBV4-2 and TRBJ2-7, with 10 bases fitting TRBD2. The CDR3 runs to 15 residues. The V segment lost 1 base and the J segment 5 bases; nucleotides outside the gene matches: 5. Germline loops: CDR1 LGHNA, CDR2 YNFKEQ. CDR3 bases: TGTGCCAGCAGCCAAGGGGTAGCGGGAGGTAACGAGCAGTACTTC. Protein product: CASSQGVAGGNEQYF.

CDR3 nucleotide sequence: TGCGCCAGCAGCCAAGAACCGTCGGGAGGGAGAAATGAGCAGTTCTTC. This encodes CASSQEPSGGRNEQFF. This rearrangement joins TRBV4-1 to TRBJ2-1; the match to TRBD2 covers 8 bases. This CDR3 is 16 amino acids long. The germline V gene encodes CDR1 MGHRA and CDR2 YSYEKL. V lost 0 bases and J lost 7; bases outside the gene matches: 8.

This chain uses TRBV29-1 with TRBJ1-3, with 7 bases aligning to TRBD1. The CDR3 covers 15 residues. V lost 2 bases, J lost 8 bases, and 12 bases stayed unmatched. The germline gives CDR1 SQVTM, CDR2 ANQGSEA. The CDR3: CSVESFGTEADTIYF. CDR3 coding DNA: TGCAGCGTTGAATCGTTTGGGACAGAGGCGGACACCATATATTTT.

This clone was picked up a small number of times. The chain recombines TRBV4-2 with TRBJ2-2, with TRBD2 matching 10 bases. The CDR3 is 16 residues long. Per the germline V gene, CDR1 is LGHNA and CDR2 is YNFKEQ. Unmatched junction bases numbered 9, after V lost 5 bases and J lost 6 bases. DNA for the CDR3: TGTGCCAGCAGCAAGATAGCGGGGGGCCTGGCCGGGGAGCTGTTTTTT. Protein: CASSKIAGGLAGELFF.

The CDR3 region is CASKIQGYYQPQHF. The CDR3 DNA reads as TGTGCCAGTAAAATACAGGGGTATTATCAGCCCCAGCATTTT. The V call is TRBV28, the J call TRBJ1-5, with 7 bases identical to TRBD1. The CDR3 is made up of 14 amino acids. With 9 bases clipped from V and 5 bases from J, the junction kept 10 bases outside the gene matches. Germline CDR1 is MDHEN and CDR2 is SYDVKM. Combining the CDR3 with reference TRBV28 and TRBJ1-5 gives the whole variable domain DVKVTQSSRYLVKRTGEKVFLECVQDMDHENMFWYRQDPGLGLRLIYFSYDVKMKEKGDIPEGYSVSREKKERFSLILESASTNQTSMYLCASKIQGYYQPQHFGDGTRLSIL.

In the case of this clone: A junction end diverges from the germline sequence, so it may reflect a read error. The J gene is TRBJ2-7, the V gene TRBV6-5, with 9 bases aligning to TRBD1. There are 15 residues in the CDR3. Germline V gives CDR1 MNHEY, CDR2 SVGAGI. Here the CDR3 DNA reads TGTGCCAGCAGTCACTCGGGACAGGGTAACTACGAGCAGTACTTC. It is translated as CASSHSGQGNYEQYF.

This clone appeared once. V usage is TRBV5-4 and J usage is TRBJ2-3; D remains ambiguous. Germline lookup yields CDR1 SGHNT and CDR2 YYREEE (reference sequence). The V end lost 3 bases, the J end lost 4 bases, and 6 bases lay between the germline ends. The CDR3 covers 12 residues. CDR3 loop: CASSSSADTQYF. The CDR3 DNA reads as TGTGCCAGCAGCTCTTCGGCAGATACGCAGTATTTT.

This chain joins TRBV6-1 and TRBJ2-5, with D maybe TRBD2 (6 bases). The CDR3 loop spans 13 amino acids. CDR1 and CDR2 from the germline V gene are MNHNS and SASEGT. V was pared by 4 bases and J by 4 bases, with 10 bases between. In nucleotides, the CDR3 is TGTGCCAGCAGTGGGGGGGACCTAGAGACCCAGTACTTC. It is translated as CASSGGDLETQYF.

The CDR3 here is CAISNDRAGNQPQHF. CDR3 nucleotides: TGTGCCATCAGTAACGACAGGGCCGGCAATCAGCCCCAGCATTTT. The V gene is TRBV10-3, the J gene TRBJ1-5; 7 nucleotides agree with TRBD1. The CDR3 spans 15 residues. Germline V gene sequence: CDR1 ENHRY, CDR2 SYGVKD. V was pared by 5 bases and J by 2 bases, with 6 bases of the junction left unmatched.

J is TRBJ2-4 and V is TRBV5-8; tentatively, D is TRBD1 (6 bases). The CDR3 is 16 residues long. CDR1 and CDR2 (germline): SGHTS, YDEGEE. The V and J ends lost 4 bases and 8 bases respectively, with 22 bases between them. DNA of the CDR3: TGTGCCAGCAGCAGGGGGTTACGGGTAGCCGGGGACATTCAGTACTTC. Its protein product is CASSRGLRVAGDIQYF.

The rearrangement uses TRBV7-2 and TRBJ2-7, with 9 bases matching TRBD2. The ends lost 2 bases at V and 3 bases at J; junction bases unmatched: 8. CDR3 size: 16 residues. Germline V gene lookup returns CDR1 SGHTA and CDR2 FQGNSA. The CDR3 reads CASSLQAGGLGYEQYF. CDR3 DNA: TGTGCCAGCAGCTTACAAGCGGGGGGTTTGGGCTACGAGCAGTACTTC.

This chain joins TRBV5-4 and TRBJ1-4; TRBD1 matches at 8 bases. The junction had 6 bases not matched to a gene; V was cut back by 1 base and J by 1 base. The CDR3 sequence is 17 residues long. Germline V gives CDR1 SGHNT, CDR2 YYREEE (reference sequence). The CDR3 spells CASSLKTGGLTNEKLFF. In DNA, the CDR3 is TGTGCCAGCAGCTTGAAAACAGGGGGATTAACTAATGAAAAACTGTTTTTT.

This sequence joins TRBV7-2 and TRBJ2-2; TRBD1 aligns across 8 bases. There are 15 residues in the CDR3. CDR1 and CDR2 (germline): SGHTA, FQGNSA. Germline trimming cut 4 bases from V and 3 bases from J; bases unmatched to any gene: 4. The CDR3 here is CASSSDRADTGELFF. The DNA of the CDR3 is TGTGCCAGCAGCTCGGACAGGGCTGACACCGGGGAGCTGTTTTTT. Based on the CDR3 plus reference TRBV7-2 and TRBJ2-2, the full variable domain is GAGVSQSPSNKVTEKGKDVELRCDPISGHTALYWYRQSLGQGLEFLIYFQGNSAPDKSGLPSDRFSAERTGGSVSTLTIQRTQQEDSAVYLCASSSDRADTGELFFGEGSRLTVL.

The chain employs TRBV5-1 and TRBJ1-2; D ambiguous. Germline loops: CDR1 SGHRS, CDR2 YFSETQ. The length of the CDR3 is 14 residues. V lost 0 bases to trimming and J lost 8 bases, with 14 bases between them. CDR3 loop: CASSLGFQVGGYTF. Written as DNA, the CDR3 is TGCGCCAGCAGCTTGGGTTTCCAGGTCGGAGGCTACACCTTC.

CDR3 in DNA: TGTGCCTGGAGGGAGACAGGAGAAAACACCATATATTTT. It yields the protein CAWRETGENTIYF. The chain employs TRBV30 and TRBJ1-3; tentatively, D is TRBD1 (6 bases). CDR3 length: 13 amino acids. Trimming removed 3 bases at V and 6 bases at J, with 12 bases between. CDR1 and CDR2 (germline): GTSNPN, SVGIG (reference sequence).

The chain carries TRBV5-1 and TRBJ2-1, with 7 positions matching TRBD2. Looked up from germline, CDR1 is SGHRS and CDR2 is YFSETQ. The CDR3 is made up of 15 amino acids. V trimming: 4 bases; J trimming: 7 bases; junction bases outside the gene matches: 11. The CDR3 sequence is CASSDRWEGSNEQFF. The CDR3 DNA reads as TGCGCCAGCAGCGACCGTTGGGAGGGTTCGAATGAGCAGTTCTTC.

The CDR3 region has the DNA TGTGCCAGCAGTACGACAGGGGGGGGTAGAATCGGCAATCAGCCCCAGCATTTT. It is translated as CASSTTGGGRIGNQPQHF. V gene TRBV28 combines with J gene TRBJ1-5; TRBD1 matches 9 bases. With 5 bases clipped from V and 2 bases from J, the junction kept 13 bases outside the gene matches. The CDR3 has 18 amino acids. Germline CDR1 and CDR2: MDHEN and SYDVKM.

V usage is TRBV19 and J usage is TRBJ1-1; no definite D call. Germline V gene sequence: CDR1 LNHDA, CDR2 SQIVND (reference sequence). The V end lost 4 bases, the J end lost 4 bases, and 10 bases lay between the germline ends. This CDR3 is built from 13 residues. The CDR3 DNA reads as TGTGCCAGTAGTAAAGTGGAGGGCACTGAAGCTTTCTTT. It specifies CASSKVEGTEAFF.

To note about this clone: Other DNA sequences in this specimen translate into the identical CDR3. The CDR3 is CASSLRQTNEKLFF. The CDR3 DNA is TGTGCCAGCAGCCTCCGACAGACGAATGAAAAACTGTTTTTT. The rearrangement uses TRBV7-9 and TRBJ1-4, with D perhaps TRBD1 (5 bases). Germline CDR1 SEHNR, CDR2 FQNEAQ (reference sequence). V was clipped by 5 bases and J by 5 bases, with 12 bases between them. This CDR3 comprises 14 residues.

The chain uses TRBV27 and TRBJ1-3; TRBD1 is a possible D gene (6 bases). Germline loops: CDR1 MNHEY, CDR2 SMNVEV (reference sequence). The CDR3 runs 15 residues. Deletions cut 5 bases from V and 4 bases from J, with 15 bases between. The CDR3: CASSPGHLYGNTIYF. The CDR3 nucleotides read TGTGCCAGCAGTCCGGGACATTTGTACGGAAACACCATATATTTT.

The J gene is TRBJ2-2, the V gene TRBV29-1; D is possibly TRBD2 (6 bases). V lost 6 bases, J lost 8 bases, and 10 bases lay in between. Germline V lookup: CDR1 SQVTM, CDR2 ANQGSEA. There are 11 residues in the CDR3. CDR3 loop: CSVGSGGELFF. The CDR3 DNA follows: TGCAGCGTGGGGAGCGGGGGGGAGCTGTTTTTT.

V usage is TRBV6-5 and J usage is TRBJ1-1, with D perhaps TRBD1 (6 bases). There are 16 residues in the CDR3. V lost 2 bases to trimming and J lost 1 base, with 14 bases between them. The germline V gene encodes CDR1 MNHEY and CDR2 SVGAGI. This CDR3 reads CASSYRGGTWNTEAFF. The CDR3 nucleotides are TGTGCCAGCAGTTACAGGGGGGGAACCTGGAACACTGAAGCTTTCTTT.